These 2 T cell receptor beta chains were all obtained from the same sample, sequenced in a study of shared T cell receptors in the human thymus. Produced via immunoSEQ multiplex PCR; TCRdb's table is partial and in-frame only. The repertoire holds 500,000 to 550,000 clones, with more than 75% as singletons. The same sample was also used in a study of human thymus T cells.

The sequenced sample was thymocytes. These receptors all stem from a boy in the first two years of life with a congenital heart defect.

The V call is TRBV14, the J call TRBJ1-2; the D is unclear. V was clipped by 0 bases and J by 0 bases, with 8 bases between them. The length of the CDR3 is 15 residues. Germline-derived CDR1 and CDR2 are SGHDN and FVKESK. The chain's CDR3 is CASSQDKEANYGYTF. Here the CDR3 DNA reads TGTGCCAGCAGCCAAGATAAGGAGGCTAACTATGGCTACACCTTC.

V gene TRBV28 combines with J gene TRBJ2-5, with a possible D match to TRBD2 (6 bases). Per germline, CDR1 MDHEN and CDR2 SYDVKM. The CDR3 has 14 residues. V lost 3 bases and J lost 4, with 12 bases in between. The CDR3, as DNA: TGTGCCAGCAGTTTTGATGGAGGGCCAGAGACCCAGTACTTC. Translation: CASSFDGGPETQYF. Full variable domain (remainder filled in from reference TRBV28 and TRBJ2-5): DVKVTQSSRYLVKRTGEKVFLECVQDMDHENMFWYRQDPGLGLRLIYFSYDVKMKEKGDIPEGYSVSREKKERFSLILESASTNQTSMYLCASSFDGGPETQYFGPGTRLLVL.